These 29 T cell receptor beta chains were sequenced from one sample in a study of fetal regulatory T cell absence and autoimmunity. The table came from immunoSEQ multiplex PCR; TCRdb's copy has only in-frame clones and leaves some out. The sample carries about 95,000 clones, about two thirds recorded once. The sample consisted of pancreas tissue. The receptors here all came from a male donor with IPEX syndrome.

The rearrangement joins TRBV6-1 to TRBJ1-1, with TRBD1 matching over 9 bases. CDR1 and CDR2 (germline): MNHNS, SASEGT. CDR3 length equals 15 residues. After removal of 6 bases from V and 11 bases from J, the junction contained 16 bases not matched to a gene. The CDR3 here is CASSNRGRTPEIAFF. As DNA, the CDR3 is TGTGCCAGCAGCAACAGGGGGCGAACCCCGGAAATCGCTTTCTTT.

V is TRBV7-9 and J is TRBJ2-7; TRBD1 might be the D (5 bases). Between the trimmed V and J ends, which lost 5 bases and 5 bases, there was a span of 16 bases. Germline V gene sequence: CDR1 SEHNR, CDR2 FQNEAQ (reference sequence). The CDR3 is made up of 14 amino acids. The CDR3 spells CASSPPDGRDEQYF. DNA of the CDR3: TGTGCCAGCAGCCCCCCAGACGGCAGGGACGAGCAGTACTTC. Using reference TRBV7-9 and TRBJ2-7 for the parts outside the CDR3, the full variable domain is DTGVSQNPRHKITKRGQNVTFRCDPISEHNRLYWYRQTLGQGPEFLTYFQNEAQLEKSRLLSDRFSAERPKGSFSTLEIQRTEQGDSAMYLCASSPPDGRDEQYFGPGTRLTVT.

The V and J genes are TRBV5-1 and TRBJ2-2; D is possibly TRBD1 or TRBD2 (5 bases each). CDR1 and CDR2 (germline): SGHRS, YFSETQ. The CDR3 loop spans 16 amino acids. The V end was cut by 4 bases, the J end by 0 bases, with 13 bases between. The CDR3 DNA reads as TGCGCCAGCAGCCTCCCAGTGGGGGCGAACACCGGGGAGCTGTTTTTT. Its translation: CASSLPVGANTGELFF.

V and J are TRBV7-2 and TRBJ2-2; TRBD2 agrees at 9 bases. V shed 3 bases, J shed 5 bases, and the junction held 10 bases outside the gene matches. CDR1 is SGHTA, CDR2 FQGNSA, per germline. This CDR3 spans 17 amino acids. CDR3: CASSFSGLAYGTGELFF. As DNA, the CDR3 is TGTGCCAGCAGCTTCTCGGGACTAGCCTACGGTACCGGGGAGCTGTTTTTT.

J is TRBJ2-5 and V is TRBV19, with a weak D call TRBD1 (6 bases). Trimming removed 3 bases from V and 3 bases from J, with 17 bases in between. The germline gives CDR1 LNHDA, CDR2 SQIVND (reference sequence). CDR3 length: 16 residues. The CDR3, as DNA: TGTGCCAGTAGTATGGGACCCAAGTGGACAGAAGAGACCCAGTACTTC. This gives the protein CASSMGPKWTEETQYF. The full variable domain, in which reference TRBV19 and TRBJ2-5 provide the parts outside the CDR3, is DGGITQSPKYLFRKEGQNVTLSCEQNLNHDAMYWYRQDPGQGLRLIYYSQIVNDFQKGDIAEGYSVSREKKESFPLTVTSAQKNPTAFYLCASSMGPKWTEETQYFGPGTRLLVL.

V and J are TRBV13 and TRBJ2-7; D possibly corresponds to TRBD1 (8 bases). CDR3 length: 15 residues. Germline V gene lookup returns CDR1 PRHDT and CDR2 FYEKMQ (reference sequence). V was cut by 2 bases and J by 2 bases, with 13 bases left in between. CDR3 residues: CASSLYRGGAYEQYF. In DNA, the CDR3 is TGTGCCAGCAGCTTATACAGGGGGGGTGCCTACGAGCAGTACTTC.

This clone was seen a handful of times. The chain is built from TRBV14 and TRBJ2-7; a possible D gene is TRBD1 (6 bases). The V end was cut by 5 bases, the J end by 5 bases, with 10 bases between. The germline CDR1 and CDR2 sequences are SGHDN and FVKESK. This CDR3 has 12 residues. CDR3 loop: CASSARGHEQYF. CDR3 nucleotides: TGTGCCAGCAGCGCCAGGGGCCACGAGCAGTACTTC.

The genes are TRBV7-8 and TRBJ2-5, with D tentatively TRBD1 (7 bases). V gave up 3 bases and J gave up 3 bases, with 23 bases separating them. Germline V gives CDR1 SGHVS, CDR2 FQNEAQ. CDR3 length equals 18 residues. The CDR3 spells CASSLGSAGGYLEETQYF. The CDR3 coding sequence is TGTGCCAGCAGCTTGGGGTCGGCAGGGGGGTATCTGGAAGAGACCCAGTACTTC.

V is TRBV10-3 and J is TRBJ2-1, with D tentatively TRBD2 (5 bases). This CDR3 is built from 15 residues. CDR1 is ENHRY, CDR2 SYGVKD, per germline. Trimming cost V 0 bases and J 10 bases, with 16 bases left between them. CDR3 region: CAISESTVGVGEQFF. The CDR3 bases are TGTGCCATCAGTGAGTCGACGGTGGGAGTAGGGGAGCAGTTCTTC.

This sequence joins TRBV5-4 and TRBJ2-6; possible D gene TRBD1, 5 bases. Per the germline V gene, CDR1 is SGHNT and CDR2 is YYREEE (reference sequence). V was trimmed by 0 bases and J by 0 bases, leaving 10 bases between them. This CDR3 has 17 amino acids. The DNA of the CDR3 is TGTGCCAGCAGCTTGGCATCAGGACACTCTGGGGCCAACGTCCTGACTTTC. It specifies CASSLASGHSGANVLTF.

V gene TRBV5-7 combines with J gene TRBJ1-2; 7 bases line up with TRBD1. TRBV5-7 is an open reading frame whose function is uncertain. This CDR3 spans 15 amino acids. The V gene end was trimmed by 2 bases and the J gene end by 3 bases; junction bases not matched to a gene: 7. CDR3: CASSFGDRSYYGYTF. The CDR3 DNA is TGTGCCAGCAGCTTCGGGGACAGATCTTACTATGGCTACACCTTC.

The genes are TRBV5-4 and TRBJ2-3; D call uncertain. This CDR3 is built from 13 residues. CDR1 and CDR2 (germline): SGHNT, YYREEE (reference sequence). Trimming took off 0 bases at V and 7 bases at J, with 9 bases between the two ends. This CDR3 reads CASSLGADYTQYF. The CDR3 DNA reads TGTGCCAGCAGCTTGGGTGCTGATTATACGCAGTATTTT.

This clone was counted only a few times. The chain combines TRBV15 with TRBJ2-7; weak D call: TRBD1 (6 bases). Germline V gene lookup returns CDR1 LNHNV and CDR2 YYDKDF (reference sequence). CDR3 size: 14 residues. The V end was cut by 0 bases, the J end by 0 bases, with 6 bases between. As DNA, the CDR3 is TGTGCCACCAGCAGAGACAGGGGCTCCTACGAGCAGTACTTC. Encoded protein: CATSRDRGSYEQYF.

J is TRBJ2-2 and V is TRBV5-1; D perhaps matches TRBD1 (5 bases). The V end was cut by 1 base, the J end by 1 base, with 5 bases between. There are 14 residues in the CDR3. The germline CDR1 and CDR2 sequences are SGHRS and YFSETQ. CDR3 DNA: TGCGCCAGCAGCTTGACAGGGAACACCGGGGAGCTGTTTTTT. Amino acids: CASSLTGNTGELFF.

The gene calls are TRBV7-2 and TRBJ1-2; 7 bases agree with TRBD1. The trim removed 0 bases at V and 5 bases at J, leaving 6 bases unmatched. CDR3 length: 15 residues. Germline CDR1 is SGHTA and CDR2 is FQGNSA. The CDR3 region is CASSLAGTEWYGYTF. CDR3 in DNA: TGTGCCAGCAGCTTAGCCGGGACAGAGTGGTATGGCTACACCTTC.

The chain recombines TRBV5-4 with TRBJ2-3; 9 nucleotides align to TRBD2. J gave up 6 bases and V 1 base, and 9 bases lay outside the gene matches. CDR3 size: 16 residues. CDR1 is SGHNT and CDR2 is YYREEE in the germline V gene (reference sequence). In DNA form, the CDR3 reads TGTGCCAGCAGCTTGCCACGCGGGGGGGCGACCGATACGCAGTATTTT. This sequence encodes CASSLPRGGATDTQYF. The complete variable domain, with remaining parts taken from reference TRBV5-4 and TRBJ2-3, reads ETGVTQSPTHLIKTRGQQVTLRCSSQSGHNTVSWYQQALGQGPQFIFQYYREEENGRGNFPPRFSGLQFPNYSSELNVNALELDDSALYLCASSLPRGGATDTQYFGPGTRLTVL.

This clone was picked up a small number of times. The CDR3 spells CASSSEPGQDYEQYF. The CDR3, as DNA: TGTGCCAGCAGCTCAGAGCCGGGACAGGATTACGAGCAGTACTTC. This rearrangement joins TRBV5-5 to TRBJ2-7; 8 bases are a match to TRBD1. The CDR3 is 15 amino acids. V lost 3 bases and J lost 4; bases outside the gene matches: 9. Germline V gene data show CDR1 as SGHKS and CDR2 as YYEKEE (reference sequence).

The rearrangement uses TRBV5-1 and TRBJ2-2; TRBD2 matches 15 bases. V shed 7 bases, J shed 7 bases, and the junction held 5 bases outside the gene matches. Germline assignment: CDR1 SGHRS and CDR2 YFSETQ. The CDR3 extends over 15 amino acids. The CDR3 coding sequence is TGCGCCAGCTCGGGACTAGCGGGAGGCAACGGGGAGCTGTTTTTT. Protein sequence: CASSGLAGGNGELFF.

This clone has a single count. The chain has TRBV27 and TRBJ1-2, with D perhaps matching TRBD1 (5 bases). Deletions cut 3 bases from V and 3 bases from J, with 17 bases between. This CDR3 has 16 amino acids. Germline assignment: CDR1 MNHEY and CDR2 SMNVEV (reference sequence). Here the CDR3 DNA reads TGTGCCAGCAGTTTCTTCCGGGACGGGAGCTACTATGGCTACACCTTC. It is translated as CASSFFRDGSYYGYTF.

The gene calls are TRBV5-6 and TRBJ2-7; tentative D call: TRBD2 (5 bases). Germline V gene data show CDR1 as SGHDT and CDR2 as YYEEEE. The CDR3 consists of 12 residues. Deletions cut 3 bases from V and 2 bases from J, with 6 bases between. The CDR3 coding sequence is TGTGCCAGCAGCTCGGAGGCCTACGAGCAGTACTTC. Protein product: CASSSEAYEQYF.

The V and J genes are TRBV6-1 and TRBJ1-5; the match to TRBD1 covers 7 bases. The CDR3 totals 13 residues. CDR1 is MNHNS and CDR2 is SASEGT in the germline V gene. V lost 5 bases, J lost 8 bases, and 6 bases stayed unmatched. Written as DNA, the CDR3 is TGTGCCAGCAGTCCGACAGGGAGGAAGCCCCAGCATTTT. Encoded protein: CASSPTGRKPQHF.

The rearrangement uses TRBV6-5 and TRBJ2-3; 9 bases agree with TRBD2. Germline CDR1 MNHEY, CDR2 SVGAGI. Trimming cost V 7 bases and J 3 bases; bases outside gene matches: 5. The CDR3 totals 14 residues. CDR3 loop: CASTSGGTTDTQYF. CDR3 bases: TGTGCCAGCACGAGCGGGGGGACAACAGATACGCAGTATTTT.

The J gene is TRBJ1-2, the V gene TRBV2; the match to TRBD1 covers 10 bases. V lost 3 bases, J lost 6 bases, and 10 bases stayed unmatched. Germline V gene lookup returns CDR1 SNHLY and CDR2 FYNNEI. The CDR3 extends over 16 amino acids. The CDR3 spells CASSDLQGQGVDGYTF. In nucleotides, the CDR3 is TGTGCCAGCAGTGATCTTCAAGGACAGGGGGTGGATGGCTACACCTTC. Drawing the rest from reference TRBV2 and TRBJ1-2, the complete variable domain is EPEVTQTPSHQVTQMGQEVILRCVPISNHLYFYWYRQILGQKVEFLVSFYNNEISEKSEIFDDQFSVERPDGSNFTLKIRSTKLEDSAMYFCASSDLQGQGVDGYTFGSGTRLTVV.

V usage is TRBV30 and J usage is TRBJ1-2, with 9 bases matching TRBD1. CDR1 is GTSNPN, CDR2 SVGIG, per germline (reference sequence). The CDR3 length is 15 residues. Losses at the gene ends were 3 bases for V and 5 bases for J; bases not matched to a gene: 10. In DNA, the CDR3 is TGTGCCTGGAGACTCCCGGGACAGGGCTGGTATGGCTACACCTTC. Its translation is CAWRLPGQGWYGYTF. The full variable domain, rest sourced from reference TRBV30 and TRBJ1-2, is SQTIHQWPATLVQPVGSPLSLECTVEGTSNPNLYWYRQAAGRGLQLLFYSVGIGQISSEVPQNLSASRPQDRQFILSSKKLLLSDSGFYLCAWRLPGQGWYGYTFGSGTRLTVV.

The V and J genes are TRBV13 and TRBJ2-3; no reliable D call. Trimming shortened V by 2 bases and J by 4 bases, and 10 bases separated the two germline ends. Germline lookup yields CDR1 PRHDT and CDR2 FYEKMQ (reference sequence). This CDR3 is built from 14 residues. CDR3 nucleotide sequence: TGTGCCAGCAGCTTATATAGTGCCCCAGATACGCAGTATTTT. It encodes CASSLYSAPDTQYF.

The DNA for the CDR3 is TGTGCCAGTAGTATAGCAAACTATGGCTACACCTTC. Its protein product is CASSIANYGYTF. The chain has TRBV19 and TRBJ1-2; D call uncertain. The germline V gene has CDR1 LNHDA and CDR2 SQIVND (reference sequence). V lost 1 base to trimming and J lost 2 bases, with 2 bases between them. The CDR3 spans 12 residues.

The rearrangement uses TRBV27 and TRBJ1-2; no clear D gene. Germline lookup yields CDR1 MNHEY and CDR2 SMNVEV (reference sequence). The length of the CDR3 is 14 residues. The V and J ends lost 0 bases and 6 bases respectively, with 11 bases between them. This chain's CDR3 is CASSLSRDGDGYTF. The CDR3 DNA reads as TGTGCCAGCAGTTTATCGAGGGATGGGGATGGCTACACCTTC.

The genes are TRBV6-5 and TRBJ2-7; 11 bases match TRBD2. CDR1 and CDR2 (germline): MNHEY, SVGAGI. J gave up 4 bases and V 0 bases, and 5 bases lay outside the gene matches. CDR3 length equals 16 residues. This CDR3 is CASSYSPLAGGYEQYF. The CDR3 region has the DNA TGTGCCAGCAGTTACTCCCCCCTAGCGGGGGGATACGAGCAGTACTTC.

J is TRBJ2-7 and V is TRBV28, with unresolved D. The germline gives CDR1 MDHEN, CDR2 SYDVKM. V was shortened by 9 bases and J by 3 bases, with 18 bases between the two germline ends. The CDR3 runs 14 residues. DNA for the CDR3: TGTGCCAGATCTTTAGCAAACCTAAACTACGAGCAGTACTTC. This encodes CARSLANLNYEQYF.